The clone carrying this T cell receptor (beta chain) was observed a few times. MiXCR, run by TCRdb on the 5' RACE reads, gives a single entry per CDR3 protein. The sample includes approximately 130,000 distinct CDR3 sequences, about a tenth seen only once; the top ten take approximately 3.4%. The data are from a study of CD8 T cells in ankylosing spondylitis. The sample taken for sequencing was blood, either unsorted or a sorted T cell fraction (not recorded which). The TCR sequence derives from a male donor with ankylosing spondylitis or in good health (not recorded which).

The CDR3 protein is CASSIDPSNNEQFF. In DNA, the CDR3 is TGCGCCAGCAGCATTGATCCGAGTAACAATGAGCAGTTCTTC. This chain uses TRBV5-1 with TRBJ2-1, with D hard to call. The germline V gene encodes CDR1 SGHRS and CDR2 YFSETQ. The ends were cut back, 4 bases at V and 5 bases at J, with 13 bases in the middle. The CDR3 length is 14 residues.